The rows below give T cell receptor beta chains drawn from one sample of a study of T-cell reconstitution after alpha-beta-depleted transplantation in children. TCRdb re-analysed the PCR reads in MiXCR, keeping a single row per CDR3 protein. This sample yields about a million distinct CDR3 sequences, of which about 29% are seen a single time; about 28% belongs to the top ten. The sample was PBMCs, mostly from graft donor cells, taken 360 days after TCRalphabeta/CD19-depleted stem cell transplant. These receptors originate from a boy younger than two who had a stem cell transplant for SCID, so the T cells may come from the graft donor. The CDR3 runs from the conserved cysteine through the conserved F or W. The D gene is left open where the match is weak. Part of the rows lack a size; the others show once, few, many or a class for expanded clones.

cdr3_aa: CSAGTRDASQETQYF; cdr3_nt: TGCAGTGCTGGGACACGGGATGCTAGTCAAGAGACCCAGTACTTC; cdr3_length: 15; d_call: .; clone_size: few; j_call: TRBJ2-5; v_call: TRBV20-1
cdr3_aa: CASRGKATNTGELFF; cdr3_nt: TGTGCCAGCAGGGGAAAGGCAACGAACACCGGGGAGCTGTTTTTT; cdr3_length: 15; d_call: .; clone_size: .; j_call: TRBJ2-2; v_call: TRBV2
cdr3_aa: CAISEWIGQELDTQYF; cdr3_nt: TGTGCCATCAGTGAGTGGATAGGACAGGAGCTCGATACGCAGTATTTT; cdr3_length: 16; d_call: TRBD1; clone_size: .; j_call: TRBJ2-3; v_call: TRBV10-3
cdr3_aa: CASSPGQNSNQPQHF; cdr3_nt: TGTGCCAGCAGTCCGGGACAGAATAGCAATCAGCCCCAGCATTTT; cdr3_length: 15; d_call: TRBD1; clone_size: .; j_call: TRBJ1-5; v_call: TRBV6-2/TRBV6-3
cdr3_aa: CASGLGRGPASYEQYF; cdr3_nt: TGTGCTAGTGGTTTGGGTAGGGGGCCCGCCTCCTACGAGCAGTACTTC; cdr3_length: 16; d_call: TRBD1; clone_size: .; j_call: TRBJ2-7; v_call: TRBV12-5
cdr3_aa: CASSFYRDRLARSSGANVLTF; cdr3_nt: TGTGCCAGCAGTTTTTACCGGGACAGGTTAGCGAGAAGCTCTGGGGCCAACGTCCTGACTTTC; cdr3_length: 21; d_call: TRBD1; clone_size: .; j_call: TRBJ2-6; v_call: TRBV27
cdr3_aa: CASSQDTAGTGTYEQYF; cdr3_nt: TGTGCCAGCAGCCAAGATACTGCGGGGACAGGCACCTACGAGCAGTACTTC; cdr3_length: 17; d_call: TRBD1; clone_size: .; j_call: TRBJ2-7; v_call: TRBV3-1
cdr3_aa: CASSPIALYEQHF; cdr3_nt: TGTGCCAGCAGCCCTATCGCTTTATACGAGCAGCACTTC; cdr3_length: 13; d_call: .; clone_size: .; j_call: TRBJ2-7; v_call: TRBV5-5
cdr3_aa: CASSSAGQGSYHTIYF; cdr3_nt: TGTGCCAGCAGTTCCGCGGGACAGGGTTCTTATCACACCATATATTTT; cdr3_length: 16; d_call: TRBD1; clone_size: few; j_call: TRBJ1-3; v_call: TRBV27
cdr3_aa: CSVEAGTTDTQYF; cdr3_nt: TGCAGCGTTGAGGCGGGGACCACAGATACGCAGTATTTT; cdr3_length: 13; d_call: .; clone_size: .; j_call: TRBJ2-3; v_call: TRBV29-1
cdr3_aa: CASSPVPTDSYEQYF; cdr3_nt: TGCGCCAGCAGCCCGGTTCCGACAGACTCCTACGAGCAGTACTTC; cdr3_length: 15; d_call: .; clone_size: .; j_call: TRBJ2-7; v_call: TRBV4-3
cdr3_aa: CASSHLDRDNYGYTF; cdr3_nt: TGTGCCAGCAGCCACCTGGACAGGGACAACTATGGCTACACCTTC; cdr3_length: 15; d_call: TRBD1; clone_size: few; j_call: TRBJ1-2; v_call: TRBV7-8
cdr3_aa: CASSLGTGPSPYNEQFF; cdr3_nt: TGTGCCAGCAGCTTGGGGACAGGTCCTTCCCCTTACAATGAGCAGTTCTTC; cdr3_length: 17; d_call: TRBD1; clone_size: .; j_call: TRBJ2-1; v_call: TRBV7-8
cdr3_aa: CAISDEGASYNEQFF; cdr3_nt: TGTGCCATCAGTGATGAGGGGGCCTCCTACAATGAGCAGTTCTTC; cdr3_length: 15; d_call: TRBD1; clone_size: .; j_call: TRBJ2-1; v_call: TRBV10-3